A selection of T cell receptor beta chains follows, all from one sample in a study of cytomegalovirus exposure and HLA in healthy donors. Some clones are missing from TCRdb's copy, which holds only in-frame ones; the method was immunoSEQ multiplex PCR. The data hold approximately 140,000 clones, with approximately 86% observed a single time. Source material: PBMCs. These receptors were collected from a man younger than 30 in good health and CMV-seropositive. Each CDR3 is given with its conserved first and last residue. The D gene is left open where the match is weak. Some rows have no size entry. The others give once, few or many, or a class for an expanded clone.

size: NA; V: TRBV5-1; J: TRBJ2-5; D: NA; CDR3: CASSLGGGETQYF; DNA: TGCGCCAGCAGCTTGGGCGGCGGGGAGACCCAGTACTTC
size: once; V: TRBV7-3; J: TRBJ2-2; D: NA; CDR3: CASSLRFGDTNTGELFF; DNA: TGTGCCAGCAGCTTAAGGTTCGGGGACACCAACACCGGGGAGCTGTTTTTT
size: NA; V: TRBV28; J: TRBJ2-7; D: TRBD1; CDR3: CASSSTGTYEQYF; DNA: TGTGCCAGCAGTTCGACAGGGACCTACGAGCAGTACTTC
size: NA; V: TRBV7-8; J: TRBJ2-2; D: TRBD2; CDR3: CASSSRLTSGRPIRVTGELFF; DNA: TGTGCCAGCAGCTCCCGCCTAACTAGCGGGAGGCCAATACGAGTCACCGGGGAGCTGTTTTTT
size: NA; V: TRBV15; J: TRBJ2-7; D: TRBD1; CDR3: CATSRDQGADYEQYF; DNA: TGTGCCACCAGCAGAGATCAGGGGGCCGACTACGAGCAGTACTTC
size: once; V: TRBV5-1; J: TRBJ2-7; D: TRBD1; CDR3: CASSLAGQVDEQYF; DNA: TGCGCCAGCAGCCTTGCAGGACAGGTCGACGAGCAGTACTTC
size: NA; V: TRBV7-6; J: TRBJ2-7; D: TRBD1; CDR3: CASSPDRVEQYF; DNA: TGTGCCAGCAGCCCGGACAGGGTCGAGCAGTACTTC
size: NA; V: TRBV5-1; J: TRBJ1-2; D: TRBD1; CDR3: CASSLGTGIYGYTF; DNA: TGCGCCAGCAGCTTGGGGACAGGGATCTATGGCTACACCTTC
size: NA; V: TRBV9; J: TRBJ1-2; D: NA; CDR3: CASNPTGPGDYGYTF; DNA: TGTGCCAGCAACCCGACAGGCCCGGGCGACTATGGCTACACCTTC
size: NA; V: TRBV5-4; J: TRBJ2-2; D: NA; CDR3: CASSFSQTGELFF; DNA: TGTGCCAGCAGCTTCAGTCAGACCGGGGAGCTGTTTTTT
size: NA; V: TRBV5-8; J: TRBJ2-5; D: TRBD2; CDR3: CASSRGGALSQETQYF; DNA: TGTGCCAGCAGCCGGGGGGGGGCCCTATCTCAAGAGACCCAGTACTTC
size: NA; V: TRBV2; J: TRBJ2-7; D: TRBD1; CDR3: CASSEQGASTYEQYF; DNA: TGTGCCAGCAGTGAACAGGGGGCATCGACCTACGAGCAGTACTTC
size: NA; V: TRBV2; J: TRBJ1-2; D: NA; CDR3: CASNGGDRVYGYTF; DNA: TGTGCCAGCAATGGGGGCGATAGGGTCTATGGCTACACCTTC
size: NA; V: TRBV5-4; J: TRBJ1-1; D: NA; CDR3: CASSLNGQNTEAFF; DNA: TGTGCCAGCAGCTTGAATGGCCAGAACACTGAAGCTTTCTTT
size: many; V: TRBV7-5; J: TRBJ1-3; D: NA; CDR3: CARLSGQASENTIYF; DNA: TGTGCCAGATTGAGTGGACAGGCCTCTGAAAACACCATATATTTT
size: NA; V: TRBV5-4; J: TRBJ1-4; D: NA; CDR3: CASSLGGGSGEKLFF; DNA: TGTGCCAGCAGCTTGGGCGGGGGCTCAGGTGAAAAACTGTTTTTT
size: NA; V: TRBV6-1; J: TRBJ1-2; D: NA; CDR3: CASSREGYGYTF; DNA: TGTGCCAGCAGTCGGGAGGGCTATGGCTACACCTTC
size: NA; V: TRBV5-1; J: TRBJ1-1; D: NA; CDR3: CASSLPTNTEAFF; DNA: TGCGCCAGCAGCTTGCCTACTAACACTGAAGCTTTCTTT
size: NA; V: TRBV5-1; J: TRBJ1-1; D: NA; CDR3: CASSLDGGKTEAFF; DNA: TGCGCCAGCAGCTTGGACGGGGGGAAGACTGAAGCTTTCTTT
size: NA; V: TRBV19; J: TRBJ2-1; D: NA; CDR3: CASSTGDTSYNEQFF; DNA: TGTGCCAGTAGTACCGGGGACACTTCGTACAATGAGCAGTTCTTC
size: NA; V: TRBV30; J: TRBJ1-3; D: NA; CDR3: CAWSYISGNTIYF; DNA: TGTGCCTGGAGTTATATCTCTGGAAACACCATATATTTT
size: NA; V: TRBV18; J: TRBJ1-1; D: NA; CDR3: CASSPFSLLNTEAFF; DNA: TGTGCCAGCTCACCATTCTCCTTATTGAACACTGAAGCTTTCTTT
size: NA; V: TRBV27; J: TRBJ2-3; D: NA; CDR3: CASSPSVWVGGTDTQYF; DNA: TGTGCCAGCAGCCCCTCCGTATGGGTCGGGGGCACAGATACGCAGTATTTT
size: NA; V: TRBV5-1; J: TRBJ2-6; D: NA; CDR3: CASSTGQFGANVLTF; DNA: TGCGCCAGCAGCACCGGACAGTTTGGGGCCAACGTCCTGACTTTC
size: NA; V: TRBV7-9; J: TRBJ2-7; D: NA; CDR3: CASSSPLASSGEQYF; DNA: TGTGCCAGCAGCTCCCCACTAGCCTCTTCGGGGGAGCAGTACTTC
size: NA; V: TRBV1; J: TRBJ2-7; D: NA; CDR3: CTSSPAGGYSYEQYF; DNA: TGCACCAGCAGCCCCGCGGGGGGATACTCCTACGAGCAGTACTTC
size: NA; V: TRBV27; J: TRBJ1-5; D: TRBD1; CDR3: CASSDPSRDSLTNQPQHF; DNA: TGTGCCAGCAGTGATCCCTCCCGGGACAGCTTGACCAATCAGCCCCAGCATTTT
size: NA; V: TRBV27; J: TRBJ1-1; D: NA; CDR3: CASSLSSRGGYRPEAFF; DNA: TGTGCCAGCAGTTTATCATCTCGGGGGGGTTATAGGCCTGAAGCTTTCTTT
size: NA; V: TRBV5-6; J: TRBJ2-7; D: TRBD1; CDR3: CASSFLGQGNSYEQYF; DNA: TGTGCCAGCAGCTTTTTAGGACAGGGTAATTCCTACGAGCAGTACTTC
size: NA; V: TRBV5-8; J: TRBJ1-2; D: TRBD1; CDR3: CASSLQSIRDRAYGYTF; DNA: TGTGCCAGCAGCTTACAGTCCATCCGGGACAGGGCCTATGGCTACACCTTC
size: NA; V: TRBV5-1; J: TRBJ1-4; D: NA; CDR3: CASSLYTGLGNEKLFF; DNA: TGCGCCAGCAGCTTATACACAGGGCTGGGTAATGAAAAACTGTTTTTT
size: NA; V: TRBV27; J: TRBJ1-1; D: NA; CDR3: CASSLLGGTEAFF; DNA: TGTGCCAGCAGTTTGTTGGGGGGCACTGAAGCTTTCTTT
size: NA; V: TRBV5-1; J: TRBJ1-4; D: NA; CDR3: CASSLQLQGGEKLFF; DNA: TGCGCCAGCAGCTTGCAATTGCAGGGTGGGGAAAAACTGTTTTTT
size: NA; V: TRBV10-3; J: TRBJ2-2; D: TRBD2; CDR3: CAISPLSGGGTGELFF; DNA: TGTGCCATCAGTCCCCTCTCGGGCGGGGGGACCGGGGAGCTGTTTTTT
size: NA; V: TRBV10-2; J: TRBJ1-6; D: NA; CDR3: CASSELRQGSLSSPLHF; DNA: TGCGCCAGCAGTGAGTTGCGGCAGGGGTCTTTGTCTTCACCCCTCCACTTT
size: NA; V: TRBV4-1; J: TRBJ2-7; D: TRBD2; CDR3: CASSQGTRFYEQYF; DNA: TGCGCCAGCAGCCAAGGGACTAGATTTTACGAGCAGTACTTC
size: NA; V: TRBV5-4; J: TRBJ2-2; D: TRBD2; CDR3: CASRGGTSGTGELFF; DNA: TGTGCCAGCAGGGGAGGGACTTCGGGCACCGGGGAGCTGTTTTTT
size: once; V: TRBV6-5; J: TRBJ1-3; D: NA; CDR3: CASSYKAGGNTIYF; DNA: TGTGCCAGCAGTTACAAGGCAGGGGGAAACACCATATATTTT
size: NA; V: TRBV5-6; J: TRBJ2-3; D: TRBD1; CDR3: CASSLHGTGGPDTQYF; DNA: TGTGCCAGCAGCCTTCACGGGACAGGTGGTCCAGATACGCAGTATTTT
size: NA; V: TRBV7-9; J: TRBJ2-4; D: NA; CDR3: CASSLSPYLAGAKNIQYF; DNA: TGTGCCAGCAGCTTGAGTCCTTATCTCGCAGGGGCCAAAAACATTCAGTACTTC
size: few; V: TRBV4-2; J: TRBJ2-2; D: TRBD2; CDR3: CASSQDRTSRTGELFF; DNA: TGTGCCAGCAGCCAAGACCGGACTAGTCGCACCGGGGAGCTGTTTTTT
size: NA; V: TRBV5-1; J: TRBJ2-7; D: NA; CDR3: CASSSTGTSYEQYF; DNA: TGCGCCAGCAGTTCCACCGGGACTTCCTACGAGCAGTACTTC
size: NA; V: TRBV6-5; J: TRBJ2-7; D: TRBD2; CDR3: CASRLFREGLGEQYF; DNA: TGTGCCAGCAGACTCTTCCGGGAGGGCCTTGGGGAGCAGTACTTC
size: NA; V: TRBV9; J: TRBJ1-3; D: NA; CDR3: CASSGPGGGNTIYF; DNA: TGTGCCAGCAGCGGCCCGGGAGGGGGAAACACCATATATTTT
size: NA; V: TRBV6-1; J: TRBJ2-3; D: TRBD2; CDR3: CASSDRGESYTQYF; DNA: TGTGCCAGCAGTGACCGGGGGGAGTCGTATACGCAGTATTTT
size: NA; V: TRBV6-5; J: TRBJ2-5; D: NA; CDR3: CASRELGLRTQYF; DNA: TGTGCCAGCAGGGAACTAGGACTTAGGACCCAGTACTTC
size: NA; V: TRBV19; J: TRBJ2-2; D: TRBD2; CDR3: CASSIAAGGRNTGELFF; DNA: TGTGCCAGTAGTATAGCAGCGGGGGGTAGAAACACCGGGGAGCTGTTTTTT
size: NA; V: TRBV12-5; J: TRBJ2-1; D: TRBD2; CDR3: CASGLVTSGLAGGIIHNEQFF; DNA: TGTGCTAGTGGTTTGGTAACTAGCGGACTAGCGGGGGGGATCATACACAATGAGCAGTTCTTC
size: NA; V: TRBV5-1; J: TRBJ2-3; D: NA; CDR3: CASSLFTGSTDTQYF; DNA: TGCGCCAGCAGCTTGTTTACAGGGTCGACAGATACGCAGTATTTT
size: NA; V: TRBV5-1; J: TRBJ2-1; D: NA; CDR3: CASTAGSTWDEQFF; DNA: TGCGCCAGCACGGCGGGGTCCACTTGGGATGAGCAGTTCTTC
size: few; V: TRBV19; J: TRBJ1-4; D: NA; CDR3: CASSIKSATNEKLFF; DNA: TGTGCCAGTAGTATAAAATCTGCAACTAATGAAAAACTGTTTTTT
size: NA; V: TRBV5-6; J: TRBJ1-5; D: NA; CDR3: CASSLWRVGVVEPQHF; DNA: TGTGCCAGCAGCTTGTGGCGAGTGGGCGTCGTGGAGCCCCAGCATTTT
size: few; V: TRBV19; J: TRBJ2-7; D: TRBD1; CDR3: CASSTLGQAETYEQYF; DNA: TGTGCCAGTAGTACCCTCGGACAGGCAGAGACCTACGAGCAGTACTTC
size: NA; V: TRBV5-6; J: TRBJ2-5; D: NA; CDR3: CASSFWRGLFPSQETQYF; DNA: TGTGCCAGCAGCTTTTGGCGGGGGCTTTTCCCCAGCCAAGAGACCCAGTACTTC